This is a list of T cell receptor beta chains from one sample in a study of radiotherapy plus CTLA-4 blockade in lung cancer. Clones were read by immunoSEQ multiplex PCR, and TCRdb kept only the in-frame ones, dropping some. The sample shows about 36,000 clones, 85% of them seen only once. This specimen was peripheral blood, taken from a patient treated with radiotherapy plus ipilimumab. These receptors all come from a human donor with non-small cell lung cancer who had stable disease on radiotherapy plus ipilimumab. The CDR3 runs from the conserved cysteine through the conserved F or W. D genes are given only for firm matches. Clone sizes are given selectively: once, few, many, or a class where the clone is expanded.

D: TRBD2
size: -
V: TRBV5-6
CDR3: CASSGRTSGRANEQYF

D: TRBD2
size: -
V: TRBV7-9
CDR3: CASSTSGTRRYNEQFF

D: -
size: -
V: TRBV6-1
CDR3: CASRGLRQETQYF

D: TRBD1
size: -
V: TRBV9
CDR3: CASSPQTGSAKNIQYF

D: TRBD2
size: -
V: TRBV2
CDR3: CASSAQGLAGGLGEQFF

D: -
size: -
V: TRBV7-9
CDR3: CASSSPGEPSGGYTF

D: TRBD2
size: -
V: TRBV19
CDR3: CASSAGTSGGYEQYF

D: -
size: few
V: TRBV27
CDR3: CASSPWTAPYEQYF

D: -
size: -
V: TRBV14
CDR3: CASSQVGRGTTNEKLFF

D: -
size: -
V: TRBV28
CDR3: CASSSDSYSGNTIYF

D: TRBD1
size: -
V: TRBV19
CDR3: CASSTRTGDYEQYF

D: TRBD2
size: -
V: TRBV2
CDR3: CASRPGLADADTQYF

D: -
size: -
V: TRBV28
CDR3: CASSPLFGGNEQFF

D: TRBD1
size: -
V: TRBV5-1
CDR3: CASKSTGGDEKLFF

D: -
size: -
V: TRBV9
CDR3: CASSVAGIGDEQYF

D: TRBD2
size: -
V: TRBV27
CDR3: CASSPRGGRATYEQYF

D: TRBD1
size: once
V: TRBV5-1
CDR3: CASSSTGNYGYTF

D: TRBD1
size: -
V: TRBV19
CDR3: CASSTSGTAYEQYF

D: TRBD1
size: -
V: TRBV5-4
CDR3: CASSLDRGAYTGELFF

D: TRBD2
size: -
V: TRBV15
CDR3: CATSRKTSGSTNEQFF

D: TRBD1
size: once
V: TRBV28
CDR3: CASSHRTGPRYF

D: -
size: few
V: TRBV2
CDR3: CASSEFLVHF

D: -
size: -
V: TRBV11-1
CDR3: CASSLDPPGQREETQYF

D: -
size: -
V: TRBV28
CDR3: CASSLGGVDTQYF

D: -
size: -
V: TRBV28
CDR3: CASSPAGAINGYTF

D: TRBD2
size: -
V: TRBV7-2
CDR3: CASSLAGGIQETQYF

D: TRBD1
size: -
V: TRBV27
CDR3: CASSPYTGGLNEKLFF

D: TRBD2
size: -
V: TRBV28
CDR3: CASSLGRSTSGNQETQYF

D: TRBD1
size: once
V: TRBV30
CDR3: CAWSDGTAVMNTEAFF

D: -
size: -
V: TRBV4-3
CDR3: CASSEGNNSPLHF

D: -
size: -
V: TRBV21-1
CDR3: CASSKGGTNTGELFF

D: TRBD2
size: -
V: TRBV7-9
CDR3: CASSLIAGGGETQYF

D: TRBD2
size: -
V: TRBV9
CDR3: CASSVSLAGKETQYF

D: -
size: few
V: TRBV27
CDR3: CASSPTGIYEQYF

D: -
size: -
V: TRBV4-1
CDR3: CASSQVALTGELFF

D: -
size: -
V: TRBV27
CDR3: CASSPTTRLDNEQFF

D: -
size: few
V: TRBV9
CDR3: CASSVVVGEKPFF

D: -
size: -
V: TRBV9
CDR3: CASSAEAGAKNIQYF

D: -
size: few
V: TRBV4-2
CDR3: CASSQGATASYEQYF

D: TRBD1
size: -
V: TRBV7-2
CDR3: CASSSAGTGGSYEQYF

D: TRBD2
size: -
V: TRBV11-2
CDR3: CASSNDGLAVVSYNEQFF

D: TRBD2
size: -
V: TRBV5-1
CDR3: CASSLVQAGVVTDTQYF

D: TRBD2
size: -
V: TRBV9
CDR3: CASSAGGLARGETQYF

D: TRBD1
size: -
V: TRBV7-2
CDR3: CASSLTGDRGYGYTF

D: TRBD1
size: -
V: TRBV5-6
CDR3: CASSLVGEGAGNEQFF

D: -
size: -
V: TRBV19
CDR3: CASSPPRGGGIQYF

D: -
size: -
V: TRBV2
CDR3: CASSNQGTGELFF

D: TRBD2
size: -
V: TRBV23-1
CDR3: CASSQPGLAHQETQYF

D: TRBD1
size: -
V: TRBV12-5
CDR3: CASGPWTGPSGNTIYF

D: TRBD2
size: once
V: TRBV7-2
CDR3: CASSGRLAGAAWEQYF